The 4 T cell receptor beta chains reported below all come from one sample, sequenced in a study of blood T cell repertoires in COVID-19. This table comes from immunoSEQ multiplex PCR, and its TCRdb copy is limited to in-frame clones, with some not included. Altogether about 190,000 clones are present, approximately 85% being singletons, with the ten largest covering 4% to 6%. The specimen sequenced was peripheral blood. These receptor sequences come from a woman in her seventies with active or convalescent COVID-19.

The rearrangement joins TRBV19 to TRBJ2-7; 10 bases agree with TRBD1. This CDR3 region has 17 residues. V lost 5 bases to trimming and J lost 2 bases; unmatched junction nucleotides: 12. The germline gives CDR1 LNHDA, CDR2 SQIVND (reference sequence). The CDR3 sequence is CASSEYLDRGIPYEQYF. The CDR3 coding sequence is TGTGCCAGTAGTGAGTACCTGGACAGGGGGATCCCCTACGAGCAGTACTTC.

The chain uses TRBV28 and TRBJ2-7, with 13 bases matching TRBD2. This CDR3 spans 18 amino acids. With 5 bases clipped from V and 3 bases from J, the junction kept 13 bases outside the gene matches. Germline V gene lookup returns CDR1 MDHEN and CDR2 SYDVKM. As DNA, the CDR3 is TGTGCCAGCAGTGAAACCCCGGGACTAGCGGGAAACGGCTACGAGCAGTACTTC. It translates to CASSETPGLAGNGYEQYF.

The V and J genes are TRBV12-3 or TRBV12-4 and TRBJ2-7; 8 bases are shared with TRBD2. With 4 bases clipped from V and 4 bases from J, the junction kept 3 bases outside the gene matches. The length of the CDR3 is 13 residues. The CDR3: CASSSGGGYEQYF. The CDR3 nucleotides read TGTGCCAGCAGTTCCGGGGGGGGGTACGAGCAGTACTTC.

CDR3 amino acids: CASSRTSGSSYEQYF. As DNA, the CDR3 is TGTGCCAGCTCACGGACTAGCGGGAGCTCCTACGAGCAGTACTTC. The genes are TRBV18 and TRBJ2-7, with 13 bases lining up with TRBD2. V trimming: 4 bases; J trimming: 0 bases; junction bases outside the gene matches: 0. The CDR3 runs to 15 residues. Looked up from germline, CDR1 is KGHSH and CDR2 is LQKENI.